This T cell receptor (beta chain) was observed in a study of T-cell memory formation after mild COVID-19. Constant-segment-primed 5'RACE gave TCR alpha and TCR beta cDNA libraries with sample barcodes and UMIs. TCRdb reanalysed the 5' RACE reads using MiXCR and keeps one entry per CDR3 protein. The sample shows 150,000 to 200,000 distinct CDR3 sequences, 11% of them seen only once. Regarding the study as a whole: Contracting clones localized mainly to CM and EM when CD4+ and mainly to EMRA when CD8+.

In regard to this clonotype: No antigen is known for it.

This TCR was sampled from a man younger than 35 who had mild COVID-19 (a few samples of this study predate the infection). Cell type and time point are not known. Sequencing was carried out using PBMCs or a T cell subset sorted from them (not recorded which).

The DNA for the CDR3 is TGTGCCAGCACCTCTCCGGGACAGAGCTTCTATGGCTACACCTTC. It encodes CASTSPGQSFYGYTF. The chain is built from TRBV28 and TRBJ1-2; 7 bases fit TRBD1. The V gene end was trimmed by 7 bases and the J gene end by 4 bases; junction bases not matched to a gene: 12. There are 15 residues in the CDR3. CDR1 and CDR2 from the germline V gene are MDHEN and SYDVKM.